The sequence of this T cell receptor beta chain was determined in a study of CD8 T cells in ankylosing spondylitis. Notes on the study in general: Significantly higher representation of disease-linked clones was reported for matched ankylosing spondylitis synovial fluid. Within ankylosing spondylitis blood, a TCR beta motif made up of roughly eight highly homologous variants appeared to be characteristic.

The length of the CDR3 is 15 residues. CDR1 and CDR2 from the germline V gene are SGDLS and YYNGEE. Trimming at V came to 2 bases and at J to 5 bases, leaving 7 bases not matched to a gene. From the 5' RACE reads, TCRdb called clonotypes with MiXCR, one entry per CDR3 protein. The table lists 450,000 or so distinct CDR3 sequences, roughly 26% of them singletons. This clonotype came up a few times. Its antigen is undetermined. The sequence came from a male donor with ankylosing spondylitis. The sequencing sample was made of blood, either unsorted or a sorted T cell fraction (not recorded which). The chain employs TRBV9 and TRBJ2-3; TRBD2 aligns across 8 bases. CDR3 sequence reads: CASSVRTSRGDTQYF. DNA for the CDR3: TGTGCCAGCAGCGTGCGGACTAGCCGGGGAGATACGCAGTATTTT.